Sequencing of this T cell receptor (beta chain) was carried out in a study of blood T cell repertoires in COVID-19. Study at large: The study drew acute and convalescent COVID-19 samples from the United States, Italy and Spain. In each case, the material was cDNA or gDNA derived from T cells, B-cell-depleted T cells, or PBMCs.

In the original processing: Researchers report that nucleated cell counts were estimated from reference gene primer amplification. Produced via immunoSEQ multiplex PCR; TCRdb's table is partial and in-frame only. The V and J calls and clone size come from that table; D and trimming were worked out from the DNA. The table lists over 200,000 clones, 75% to 85% of them singletons. This clone appeared a few times. This CDR3 region has 12 residues. The germline gives CDR1 SGHNT, CDR2 YYREEE (reference sequence). Trimming stripped 4 bases from V and 11 bases from J, with 10 bases between. Seattle cases were enrolled at active infection and followed longitudinally.

This sequence was found in a woman aged 30 to 39 with COVID-19, enrolled during active disease. V gene TRBV5-4 combines with J gene TRBJ2-6; no clear D gene. Material: peripheral blood. The CDR3 DNA reads TGTGCCAGCAGCGGGCCTCCCTACGTCCTGACTTTC. This gives the protein CASSGPPYVLTF.